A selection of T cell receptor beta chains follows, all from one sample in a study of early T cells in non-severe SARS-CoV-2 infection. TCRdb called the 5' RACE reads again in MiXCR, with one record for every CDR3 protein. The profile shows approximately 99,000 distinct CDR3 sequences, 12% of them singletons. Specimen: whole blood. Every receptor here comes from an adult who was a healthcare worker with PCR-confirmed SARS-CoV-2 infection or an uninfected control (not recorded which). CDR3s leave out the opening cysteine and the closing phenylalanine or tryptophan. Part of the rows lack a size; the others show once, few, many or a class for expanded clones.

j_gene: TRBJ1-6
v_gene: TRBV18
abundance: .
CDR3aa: ASSPLKSSNSPLH

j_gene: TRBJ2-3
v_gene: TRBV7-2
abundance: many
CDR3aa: ASSFSSGGTDTQY

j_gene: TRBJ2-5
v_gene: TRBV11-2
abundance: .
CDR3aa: ASSSLGIAGGQETQY

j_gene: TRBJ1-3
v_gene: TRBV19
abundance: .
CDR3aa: ASSILGWTTGNTIY

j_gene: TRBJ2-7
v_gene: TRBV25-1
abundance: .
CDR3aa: ASSGQGVGEQY

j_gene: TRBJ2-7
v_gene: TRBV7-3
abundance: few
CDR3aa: ASSQGQGGSYEQY

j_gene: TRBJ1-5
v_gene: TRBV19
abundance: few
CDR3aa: ASSTGGDSNQPQH

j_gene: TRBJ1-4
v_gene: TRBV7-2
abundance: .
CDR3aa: ASSRSSGTGLNEKLF

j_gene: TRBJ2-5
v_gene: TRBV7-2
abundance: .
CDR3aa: ASSLWTGSFQETQY

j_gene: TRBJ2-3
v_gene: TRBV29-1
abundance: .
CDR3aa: SVEFQNPSTDTQY

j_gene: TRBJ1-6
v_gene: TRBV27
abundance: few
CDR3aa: ASRGTGVGSPLH

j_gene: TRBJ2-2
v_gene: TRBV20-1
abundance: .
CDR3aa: SAREPSRVQGANTGELF

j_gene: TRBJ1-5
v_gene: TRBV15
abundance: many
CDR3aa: ATSRVPLTVQPQH

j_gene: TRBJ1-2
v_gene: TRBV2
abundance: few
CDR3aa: ASIILPGGRSNYGYT

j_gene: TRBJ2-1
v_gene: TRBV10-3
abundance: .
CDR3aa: AIRDSGRANNEQF

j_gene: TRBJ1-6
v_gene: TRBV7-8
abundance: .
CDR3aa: ANSLVQVNSPLH

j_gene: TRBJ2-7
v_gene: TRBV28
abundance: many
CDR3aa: ASSLSPGYEQY

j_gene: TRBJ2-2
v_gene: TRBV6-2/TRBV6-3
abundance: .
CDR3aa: ASSYSIREGLNTGELF

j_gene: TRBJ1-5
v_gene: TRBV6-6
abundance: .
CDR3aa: ASSGQGTQPQH

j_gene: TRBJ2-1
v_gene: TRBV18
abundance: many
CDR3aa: ASSGGVRDNYNEQF

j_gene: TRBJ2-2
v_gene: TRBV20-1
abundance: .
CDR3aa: SFSPTARGGTGELF

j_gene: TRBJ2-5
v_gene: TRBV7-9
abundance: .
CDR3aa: ASSFYRAGGGEETQY

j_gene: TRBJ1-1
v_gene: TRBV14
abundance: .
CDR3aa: ASSQDYAGAGLNTEAF

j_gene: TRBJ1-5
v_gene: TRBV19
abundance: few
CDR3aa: ASSARVRVWPQH

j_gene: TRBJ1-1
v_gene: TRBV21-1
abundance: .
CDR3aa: ASATRDRRLNTEAF

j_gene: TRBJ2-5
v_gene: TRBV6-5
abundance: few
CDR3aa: ASSYQGTGSQETQY

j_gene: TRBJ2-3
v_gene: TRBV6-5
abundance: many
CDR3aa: ASRRGGDTDTQY

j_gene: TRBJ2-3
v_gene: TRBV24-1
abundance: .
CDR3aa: ATRESGGTDTQY

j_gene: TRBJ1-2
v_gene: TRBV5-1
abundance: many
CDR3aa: ASSSRRLGDYGYT

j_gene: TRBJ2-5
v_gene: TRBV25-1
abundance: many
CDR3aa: ASSPRTAQETQY

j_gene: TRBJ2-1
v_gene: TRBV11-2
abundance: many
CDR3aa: ASPPRGGNEQF

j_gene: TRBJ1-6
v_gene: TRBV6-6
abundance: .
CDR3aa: ASRGGREGSPLH

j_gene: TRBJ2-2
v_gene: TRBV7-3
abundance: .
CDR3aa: ASAKGGAGTGDLF

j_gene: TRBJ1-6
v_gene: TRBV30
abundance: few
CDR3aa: AWSQETFGNSPLH

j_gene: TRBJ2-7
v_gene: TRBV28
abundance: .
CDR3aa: ASTSVYEQY

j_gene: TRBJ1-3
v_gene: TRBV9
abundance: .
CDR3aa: ASSERSGTGPFSGNTIY

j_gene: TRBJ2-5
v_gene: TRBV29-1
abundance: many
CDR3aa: SVVRGSETQY

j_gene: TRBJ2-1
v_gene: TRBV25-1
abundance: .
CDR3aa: ASEFGTTYNEQF

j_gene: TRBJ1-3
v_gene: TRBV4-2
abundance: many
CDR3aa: ASSLSRGIVNTIY

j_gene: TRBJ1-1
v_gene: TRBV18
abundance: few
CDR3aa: ASSSGVPEAF

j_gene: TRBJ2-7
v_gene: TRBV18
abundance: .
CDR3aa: ASSPPQGSYEQY

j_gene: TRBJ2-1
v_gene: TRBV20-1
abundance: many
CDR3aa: SARDSPYNEQF

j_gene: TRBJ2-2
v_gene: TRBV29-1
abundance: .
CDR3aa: SVEVLPWELF

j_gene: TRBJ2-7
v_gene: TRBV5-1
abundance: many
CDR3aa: ASSFGSGGTPYEQY

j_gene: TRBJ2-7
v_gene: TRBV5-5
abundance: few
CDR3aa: ASSLRFSYEQY

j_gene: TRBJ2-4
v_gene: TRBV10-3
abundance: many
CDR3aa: AISESGGAGAKNIQY

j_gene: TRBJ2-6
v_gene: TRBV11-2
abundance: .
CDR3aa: ASSPSGISGANVLT

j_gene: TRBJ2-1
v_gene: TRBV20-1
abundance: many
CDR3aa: SARGGTGFYNEQF

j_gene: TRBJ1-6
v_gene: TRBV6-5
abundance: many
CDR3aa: ASSYSLWGGNSPLH

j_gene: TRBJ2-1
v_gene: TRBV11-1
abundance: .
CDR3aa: ASSPYTTGLVEQF

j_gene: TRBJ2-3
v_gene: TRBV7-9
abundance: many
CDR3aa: ASSLPRGYSDTQY

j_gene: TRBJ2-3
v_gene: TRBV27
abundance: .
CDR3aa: ASSPRQGPTDTQY

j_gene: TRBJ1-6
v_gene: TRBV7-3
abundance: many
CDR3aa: ASSLAPGRNSPLH

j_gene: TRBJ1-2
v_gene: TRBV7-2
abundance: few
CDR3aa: ASSSQAPYGYT

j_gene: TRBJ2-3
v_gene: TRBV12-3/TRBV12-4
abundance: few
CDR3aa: ASKPQGATDTQY